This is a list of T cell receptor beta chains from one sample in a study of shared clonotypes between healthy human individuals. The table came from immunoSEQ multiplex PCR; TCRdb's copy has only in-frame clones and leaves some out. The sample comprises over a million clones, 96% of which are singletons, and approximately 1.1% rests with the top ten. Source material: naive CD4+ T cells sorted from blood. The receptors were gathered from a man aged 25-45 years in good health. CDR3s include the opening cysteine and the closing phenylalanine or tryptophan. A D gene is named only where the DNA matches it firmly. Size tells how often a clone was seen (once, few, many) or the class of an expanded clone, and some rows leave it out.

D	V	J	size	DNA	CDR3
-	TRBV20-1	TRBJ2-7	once	TGCAGTGCTAGGTCGGGCTACGAGCAGTACTTC	CSARSGYEQYF
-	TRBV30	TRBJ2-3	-	TGTGCCTGGAGCCGGACAGCTTTCACAGATACGCAGTATTTT	CAWSRTAFTDTQYF
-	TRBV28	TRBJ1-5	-	TGTGCCAGCACCGAAATGCAGGAGGCCGGTCAGCCCCAGCATTTT	CASTEMQEAGQPQHF
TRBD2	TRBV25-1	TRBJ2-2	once	TGTGCCAGCAGTGAATATAACGCGGGAGCGGCCGGGGAGCTGTTTTTT	CASSEYNAGAAGELFF
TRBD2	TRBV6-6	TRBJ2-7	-	TGTGCCAGCAGGACTAGCGGAACCTACGAGCAGTACTTC	CASRTSGTYEQYF
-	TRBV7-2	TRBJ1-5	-	TGTGCCAGCAGCTTATCACGGAATTCTAAGTATAGCAATCAGCCCCAGCATTTT	CASSLSRNSKYSNQPQHF
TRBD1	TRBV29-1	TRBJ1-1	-	TGCAGCGTCACCGGGACAGGGGGCGCGGGGACTGAAGCTTTCTTT	CSVTGTGGAGTEAFF
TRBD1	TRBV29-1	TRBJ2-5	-	TGCAGCGTAACTAAGGCAGGGGGAGAGACCCAGTACTTC	CSVTKAGGETQYF
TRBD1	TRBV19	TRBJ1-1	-	TGTGCCAGTAGCCGAAGACAGGGACCTGAAGCTTTCTTT	CASSRRQGPEAFF
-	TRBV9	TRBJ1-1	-	TGTGCCAGCAACTTCCTGGCCGGGGGTGAAACTGAAGCTTTCTTT	CASNFLAGGETEAFF
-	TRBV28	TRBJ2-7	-	TGTGCCAGCAGTTCCTCGGACGCTCGGGGAGCCTACGAGCAGTACTTC	CASSSSDARGAYEQYF
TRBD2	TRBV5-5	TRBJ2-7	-	TGTGCCAGCAGCCAGCGACTAGCGGGAAGGCGGGAGCAGTACTTC	CASSQRLAGRREQYF
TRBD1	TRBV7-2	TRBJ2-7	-	TGTGCCAGCAGCTCCGGGACAGCAACCTACGAGCAGTACTTC	CASSSGTATYEQYF
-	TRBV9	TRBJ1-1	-	TGTGCCAGCAGCGTAACGGCCGGGAACACTGAAGCTTTCTTT	CASSVTAGNTEAFF
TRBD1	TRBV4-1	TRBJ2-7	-	TGCGCCAGCAGCCACCCGGCTACAGGGGTATACGAGCAGTACTTC	CASSHPATGVYEQYF
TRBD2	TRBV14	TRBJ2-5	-	TGTGCCAGCAGCCAAGAACTAGCGGGAGATCTGGAAGAGACCCAGTACTTC	CASSQELAGDLEETQYF
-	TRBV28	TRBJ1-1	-	TGTGCCAGCAGGTTCGAAAGTGAAGCTTTCTTT	CASRFESEAFF
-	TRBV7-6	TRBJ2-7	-	TGTGCCAGCAGCTTACCGGCGGGTACACCACAAGGGGGATACGAGCAGTACTTC	CASSLPAGTPQGGYEQYF
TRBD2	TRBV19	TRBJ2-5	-	TGTGCCAGTAGTATACTCGCGGGGGGACAAGAGACCCAGTACTTC	CASSILAGGQETQYF
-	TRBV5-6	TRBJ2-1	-	TGTGCCAGCAGCTTGGACGAGCGGGCCTACAATGAGCAGTTCTTC	CASSLDERAYNEQFF
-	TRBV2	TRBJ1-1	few	TGTGCCAGCAGTCTTGAAGGGGGCACTGAAGCTTTCTTT	CASSLEGGTEAFF
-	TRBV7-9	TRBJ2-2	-	TGTGCCAGCAGCCGTGGAGGAGGCGGGGAGCTGTTTTTT	CASSRGGGGELFF